A single sample gave rise to the 20 T cell receptor beta chains below, sequenced in a study of blood T cell repertoires in COVID-19. The protocol was immunoSEQ multiplex PCR, while the TCRdb copy is restricted to in-frame clones and leaves out a portion. Of roughly 63,000 clones listed, around nine tenths are singletons. Sequenced input: peripheral blood. The source is a woman between 45 and 65 years old with active or convalescent COVID-19.

J is TRBJ1-5 and V is TRBV30; D may be TRBD1 (5 bases). The V end lost 3 bases, the J end lost 9 bases, and 12 bases lay between the germline ends. CDR1 is GTSNPN, CDR2 SVGIG, per germline (reference sequence). This CDR3 comprises 12 residues. CDR3 bases: TGTGCCTGGAGCGGGGGTCGGGGGCCCCAGCATTTT. Its translation is CAWSGGRGPQHF.

V usage is TRBV28 and J usage is TRBJ1-1; a possible D gene is TRBD1 (5 bases). The V end was cut by 6 bases, the J end by 11 bases, with 16 bases between. Germline CDR1 and CDR2: MDHEN and SYDVKM. The CDR3 covers 12 residues. This CDR3 is CASSLPGLEAFF. DNA of the CDR3: TGTGCCAGCAGCCTACCGGGACTTGAGGCTTTCTTT.

V and J are TRBV5-1 and TRBJ2-7; a weak D match, TRBD1 (5 bases). Germline V gene lookup returns CDR1 SGHRS and CDR2 YFSETQ. V was shortened by 0 bases and J by 5 bases, with 18 bases between the two germline ends. This CDR3 is built from 16 residues. Here the CDR3 DNA reads TGCGCCAGCAGCTTGGCCCACGGTCAGGGCTTAGACGAGCAGTACTTC. Translated: CASSLAHGQGLDEQYF.

The gene calls are TRBV9 and TRBJ2-5; D might be TRBD2 (6 bases). This CDR3 spans 14 amino acids. With 4 bases removed from V and 7 bases from J, the gap between germline ends came to 17 bases. CDR1 and CDR2 (germline): SGDLS, YYNGEE. In DNA form, the CDR3 reads TGTGCCAGCAGCCCCTTAAGCGGGCTAGGGACCCAGTACTTC. It yields the protein CASSPLSGLGTQYF.

CDR3 region: CSGEAGTGYSAFF. As DNA, the CDR3 is TGCAGCGGGGAGGCTGGGACAGGTTATTCGGCTTTCTTT. The chain uses TRBV29-1 and TRBJ1-1, with 8 bases that match TRBD1. Germline V gives CDR1 SQVTM, CDR2 ANQGSEA. There are 13 residues in the CDR3. J was trimmed by 11 bases and V by 7 bases; bases with no gene match: 15. Together with reference TRBV29-1 and TRBJ1-1, the CDR3 gives the full variable domain: SAVISQKPSRDICQRGTSLTIQCQVDSQVTMMFWYRQQPGQSLTLIATANQGSEATYESGFVIDKFPISRPNLTFSTLTVSNMSPEDSSIYLCSGEAGTGYSAFFGQGTRLTVV.

The chain recombines TRBV9 with TRBJ1-1; TRBD1 matches 7 bases. Germline V gives CDR1 SGDLS, CDR2 YYNGEE. The CDR3 contains 15 residues. The ends lost 3 bases at V and 0 bases at J; junction bases unmatched: 5. The CDR3 loop is CASSARTGLNTEAFF. The CDR3, as DNA: TGTGCCAGCAGCGCCCGGACAGGCTTGAACACTGAAGCTTTCTTT.

The chain combines TRBV2 with TRBJ1-2, with 12 bases identical to TRBD1. CDR3 size: 16 residues. The trim removed 1 base at V and 7 bases at J, leaving 7 bases unmatched. Germline-derived CDR1 and CDR2 are SNHLY and FYNNEI. In DNA form, the CDR3 reads TGTGCCAGCAGTGAAGGGGCGGGACAGGGGGCTTCTGGCTACACCTTC. Protein sequence: CASSEGAGQGASGYTF.

This clone has just a few counts. This chain uses TRBV29-1 with TRBJ2-7; weak D call: TRBD1 (6 bases). CDR1 is SQVTM and CDR2 is ANQGSEA in the germline V gene. The V end lost 7 bases, the J end lost 2 bases, and 9 bases lay between the germline ends. The CDR3 is 11 residues long. The CDR3 loop is CSAGAAYEQYF. DNA of the CDR3: TGCAGCGCAGGGGCCGCCTACGAGCAGTACTTC.

The chain is built from TRBV7-9 and TRBJ2-3; TRBD2 matches 10 bases. With V trimmed by 5 bases and J by 4 bases, 9 bases remained unmatched. This CDR3 is built from 16 residues. Germline V gives CDR1 SEHNR, CDR2 FQNEAQ (reference sequence). The DNA for the CDR3 is TGTGCCAGCAGCGCAACTTCCGGGACTAGCGCAGATACGCAGTATTTT. Translated, it gives CASSATSGTSADTQYF.

V gene TRBV5-1 combines with J gene TRBJ1-3; D is ambiguous. CDR3 length: 16 residues. V was cut by 0 bases and J by 8 bases, with 18 bases left in between. Looked up from germline, CDR1 is SGHRS and CDR2 is YFSETQ. CDR3 region: CASSLDTGATLDTIYF. The CDR3 coding sequence is TGCGCCAGCAGCTTGGACACGGGAGCGACACTAGACACCATATATTTT.

As DNA, the CDR3 is TGTGCCAGCGGCAACAATGAGCAGTTCTTC. Translated: CASGNNEQFF. The rearrangement links TRBV27 to TRBJ2-1; D remains unclear. Trimming stripped 8 bases from V and 5 bases from J, with 4 bases between. CDR3 size: 10 residues. CDR1 and CDR2 from the germline V gene are MNHEY and SMNVEV (reference sequence).

The sample holds a few counts of this clone. The chain employs TRBV10-2 and TRBJ2-7, with D unresolved. Germline values: CDR1 WSHSY, CDR2 SAAADI. This CDR3 has 14 residues. Trimming pared 4 bases from V and 7 bases from J, leaving 17 bases between. The CDR3 loop is CASSVWAGQSEQYF. The CDR3, as DNA: TGCGCCAGCAGTGTCTGGGCTGGGCAATCTGAGCAGTACTTC.

This sequence joins TRBV5-1 and TRBJ2-1; 11 bases fit TRBD2. Trimming at V came to 4 bases and at J to 6 bases, leaving 3 bases not matched to a gene. The CDR3 loop spans 14 amino acids. Germline CDR1 is SGHRS and CDR2 is YFSETQ. The CDR3 DNA is TGCGCCAGCAGCCCTGGGACTAGCGGCAATGAGCAGTTCTTC. Translating it yields CASSPGTSGNEQFF.

The chain employs TRBV30 and TRBJ1-5; a possible D gene is TRBD1 (6 bases). CDR1 is GTSNPN, CDR2 SVGIG, per germline (reference sequence). The CDR3 consists of 16 residues. Trimming left V 0 bases short and J 0 bases short, with 12 bases between. This CDR3 is CAWSVGTPYSNQPQHF. CDR3 nucleotides: TGTGCCTGGAGTGTAGGGACACCCTATAGCAATCAGCCCCAGCATTTT.

This chain connects TRBV28 to TRBJ2-7; 7 bases match TRBD1. V shed 7 bases, J shed 0 bases, and the junction held 6 bases outside the gene matches. Germline V CDR1 and CDR2: MDHEN, SYDVKM. This CDR3 has 14 residues. The CDR3 DNA is TGTGCCAGCACCAGGGACAGCTACTCCTACGAGCAGTACTTC. This codes for CASTRDSYSYEQYF.

The V and J genes are TRBV5-4 and TRBJ2-5, with 10 nucleotides matching TRBD2. This CDR3 comprises 15 residues. CDR1 and CDR2 from the germline V gene are SGHNT and YYREEE (reference sequence). After removal of 4 bases from V and 5 bases from J, the junction contained 8 bases not matched to a gene. The CDR3 nucleotides are TGTGCCAGCAGCCCTACTAGCGGGATAGGTGAGACCCAGTACTTC. Translation: CASSPTSGIGETQYF.

The V gene is TRBV13, the J gene TRBJ2-7, with 7 bases that match TRBD1. The V gene end was trimmed by 5 bases and the J gene end by 3 bases; junction bases not matched to a gene: 4. Germline V lookup: CDR1 PRHDT, CDR2 FYEKMQ (reference sequence). This CDR3 has 13 residues. As DNA, the CDR3 is TGTGCCAGCAGCCCCGGGACAGACTACGAGCAGTACTTC. Amino acid sequence: CASSPGTDYEQYF.

This chain joins TRBV7-2 and TRBJ2-5, with D possibly being TRBD2 (6 bases). This CDR3 spans 16 amino acids. Germline CDR1 reads SGHTA; CDR2 reads FQGNSA. The V gene lost 4 bases and the J gene lost 4 bases, with 19 bases spanning the gap. DNA for the CDR3: TGTGCCAGCAGCTCATCCGGGAGCCCAGTGAGAGAGACCCAGTACTTC. It translates to CASSSSGSPVRETQYF. Full variable domain (rest looked up from reference TRBV7-2 and TRBJ2-5): GAGVSQSPSNKVTEKGKDVELRCDPISGHTALYWYRQSLGQGLEFLIYFQGNSAPDKSGLPSDRFSAERTGGSVSTLTIQRTQQEDSAVYLCASSSSGSPVRETQYFGPGTRLLVL.

This chain connects TRBV4-1 to TRBJ2-7, with D maybe TRBD2 (5 bases). The CDR3 totals 16 residues. V lost 2 bases and J 0 bases, leaving 14 bases between the germline ends. Germline V gives CDR1 MGHRA, CDR2 YSYEKL. CDR3 amino acids: CASSQFWGADSYEQYF. The CDR3 DNA follows: TGCGCCAGCAGCCAATTCTGGGGAGCGGACTCCTACGAGCAGTACTTC.

V usage is TRBV30 and J usage is TRBJ2-1; 7 positions agree with TRBD1. Looked up from germline, CDR1 is GTSNPN and CDR2 is SVGIG (reference sequence). This CDR3 is 12 amino acids long. J lost 8 bases, V lost 3 bases, and 4 bases had no gene match. Written as DNA, the CDR3 is TGTGCCTGGAGAAAAGGGGGCGATGAGCAGTTCTTC. Translated, it gives CAWRKGGDEQFF.